These 4 T cell receptor beta chains came from one sample sequenced in a study of regulatory T cells in long-lasting Graves disease. Sample time point: newly diagnosed GD, antithyroid drugs for less than 3 months. From RNA extracted from PBMCs, the TCR library was made. The TCR beta library used iRepertoire HTBI primers with Arm-PCR amplification of CDR3. TCRdb redid the calling of the multiplex PCR reads with MiXCR, one entry per CDR3 protein. The data show about 620,000 distinct CDR3 sequences, roughly 15% seen once. The same data also went into a second study, on T cells in Graves' hyperthyroidism and ophthalmopathy.

Sequencing was performed on peripheral blood mononuclear cells (PBMCs), taken at new diagnosis, from a patient treated with antithyroid drugs. The origin of the receptors is a woman in her twenties or thirties with Graves disease.

The V gene is TRBV30, the J gene TRBJ2-1, with unresolved D. This CDR3 region has 15 residues. Germline CDR1 and CDR2: GTSNPN and SVGIG (reference sequence). V was cut by 2 bases and J by 6 bases, with 17 bases left in between. The CDR3: CAWSHGFLGANEQFF. CDR3 in DNA: TGTGCCTGGAGTCACGGGTTCTTAGGAGCCAATGAGCAGTTCTTC.

This clonotype was seen repeatedly, ten times or more. This chain uses TRBV11-2 with TRBJ1-6, with D uncertain. The V end was cut by 5 bases, the J end by 10 bases, with 18 bases between. Germline V lookup: CDR1 SGHAT, CDR2 FQNNGV. The CDR3 runs to 15 residues. The DNA of the CDR3 is TGTGCCAGCAGCCCGCAGGATGCCAGTGGGTCACCCCTCCACTTT. Residues: CASSPQDASGSPLHF. The full variable domain, rest sourced from reference TRBV11-2 and TRBJ1-6, is EAGVAQSPRYKIIEKRQSVAFWCNPISGHATLYWYQQILGQGPKLLIQFQNNGVVDDSQLPKDRFSAERLKGVDSTLKIQPAKLEDSAVYLCASSPQDASGSPLHFGNGTRLTVT.

Concerning this clonotype: One junction end disagrees with the germline gene, perhaps due to a read error. The chain couples TRBV5-1 to TRBJ2-4; D is ambiguous. The germline V gene encodes CDR1 SGHRS and CDR2 YFSETQ. The CDR3 is 15 amino acids. CDR3 bases: TGTGCCAGCAGCTTGGTCGGCTTAGCCAAAAACATTCAGTACTTC. It specifies CASSLVGLAKNIQYF. The whole variable domain, filled in from reference TRBV5-1 and TRBJ2-4, reads KAGVTQTPRYLIKTRGQQVTLSCSPISGHRSVSWYQQTPGQGLQFLFEYFSETQRNKGNFPGRFSGRQFSNSRSEMNVSTLELGDSALYLCASSLVGLAKNIQYFGAGTRLSVL.

This clonotype has a handful of counts. The CDR3 coding sequence is TGTGCCTGGAGCCTAGCGGGAGTAGGGTACGAGCAGTACTTC. The encoded protein is CAWSLAGVGYEQYF. The chain employs TRBV30 and TRBJ2-7; 10 nucleotides agree with TRBD2. CDR3 size: 14 residues. In germline, CDR1 is GTSNPN, CDR2 SVGIG (reference sequence). V trimming: 3 bases; J trimming: 4 bases; junction bases outside the gene matches: 6.